The subject of this entry is one T cell receptor (beta chain). Its antigen is as yet unknown. This sample was included in a study of shared clonotypes between healthy human individuals. Measured with immunoSEQ multiplex PCR; TCRdb has only the in-frame clones, and not every one. This table holds more than 2 million clones, 95% found once. General observations from the study: Only blood was sampled; tissue repertoires likely differ.

Germline CDR1 is SGDLS and CDR2 is YYNGEE. Unmatched junction bases numbered 5, after V lost 3 bases and J lost 8 bases. This CDR3 has 14 residues. The specimen was naive CD4+ T cells sorted from blood. Indicated subset: CD45RA+ positively selected. The clonotype was recovered from a man aged 18 to 30 in good health. The V gene is TRBV9, the J gene TRBJ2-1; 10 bases are a match to TRBD2. In DNA form, the CDR3 reads TGTGCCAGCAGCGGTAGCGGGAGGTCAGATGAGCAGTTCTTC. Protein product: CASSGSGRSDEQFF.